The clone carrying this TCR beta chain was counted a few times. Its target is not known. Per germline, CDR1 SGHAT and CDR2 FQNNGV. Trimming pared 4 bases from V and 2 bases from J, leaving 18 bases between. The CDR3 totals 18 residues. The data belong to a study of T cell repertoires in cytomegalovirus infection. Via MiXCR, TCRdb re-called the reads, giving one row per CDR3 protein. The sample contains fewer than 550,000 distinct CDR3 sequences, roughly 31% of which appear only once. Findings and limits, study-wide: There were HLA-C-restricted CMV-specific TCR beta clonotypes dominating the ex vivo response.

The sequencing sample was made of PBMCs. The chain joins TRBV11-2 to TRBJ2-6; D not certain. This TCR was sampled from a human donor in good health (CMV status not recorded). Some clones in this sample may be carry-over from other donors' samples. CDR3: CASSSFPLAFTGANVLTF. The CDR3 region has the DNA TGTGCCAGCAGCTCCTTTCCCCTTGCCTTCACTGGGGCCAACGTCCTGACTTTC. The whole variable domain, remainder taken from reference TRBV11-2 and TRBJ2-6, is EAGVAQSPRYKIIEKRQSVAFWCNPISGHATLYWYQQILGQGPKLLIQFQNNGVVDDSQLPKDRFSAERLKGVDSTLKIQPAKLEDSAVYLCASSSFPLAFTGANVLTFGAGSRLTVL.